This T cell receptor (beta chain) is from a study of blood T cell repertoires in COVID-19 (dated by TCRdb to the early 2020s). About the full investigation: The collaborator samples originated in the United States, Italy and Spain and spanned the acute and convalescent phases of COVID-19. The material from the prospective study consisted of cDNA or gDNA derived from T cells, B-cell-depleted T cells, or PBMCs. Subjects who had been exposed to COVID-19, were actively infected with it, or had recovered from it provided the deeply sampled blood TCRbeta repertoires that made up the dataset. The repertoires were released in a freely available public database intended as a resource for research on the immune response to SARS-CoV-2. The samples were drawn from the first 160 participants of the ongoing ImmuneRACE study and from 1,254 subjects provided by 6 global collaborators. The sample metadata nearly always contained a de-identified subject ID, COVID-19 status, age in years and sex. Where HLA class I and class II types were available, the types were taken from metadata supplied by the sample provider, not from assay-based typing. Paper-wide results and their limitations: How much clinical and demographic metadata was included differed by source and by participant, and the metadata was provided uncurated.

One collaborating source in Seattle enrolled patients while the patients were actively infected and followed the patients over time throughout the course of disease. Whole blood was collected in K2EDTA tubes by collaborating institutions according to the institutions' own protocols. Collaborator samples were shipped for TCRbeta analysis as frozen whole blood, isolated PBMCs, or DNA extracted from either sample type. The germline V gene (reference sequence) sets CDR1 to SEHNR and CDR2 to FQNEAQ. The CDR3 contains 15 residues, cysteine and phenylalanine counted. Only the CDR3 part of the read is kept: 45 bases, read in frame from the first base. The trim is 4 bases for V and 5 bases for J, with a gap of 15 bases between the germline ends. The immunoSEQ Assay, a bias-controlled multiplex PCR, was used to amplify TCRbeta CDR3 regions from genomic DNA. Per the source publication's procedure: Within the assay, amplification of reference gene primers was used to estimate how many nucleated cells each sample contained. Sequence reads were collapsed and filtered to measure the absolute abundance of every unique TCRbeta CDR3 rearrangement. Productive Simpson clonality was computed per sample as the square root of Simpson's diversity index over productive rearrangements. TCRdb took this table from immuneACCESS and kept in-frame rearrangements with V and J called. Such tables lack part of the clones; where checked against another copy, unresolved V genes explain under half of the gap, and the rest is unexplained. V, J and clone size were drawn from that table, and D and trimming were deduced from the DNA. This sample gives about 480,000 clones in total; approximately 89% of them show up just once. The ten largest clones take up approximately 0.9% of the sample.

A note on this clone: Its antigen is currently not known. The record has no base qualities; no much larger clone is one base away.

The receptor chain draws on TRBV7-9 and TRBJ2-1; a tentative D call is TRBD2 (7 bases match). The sequencing input was peripheral blood. This sequence originates from a young man with COVID-19, enrolled during active disease. The CDR3 loop reads CASSCGGGGDNEQFF. In nucleotide form, the sequence is TGTGCCAGCAGCTGCGGGGGAGGGGGTGACAATGAGCAGTTCTTC.